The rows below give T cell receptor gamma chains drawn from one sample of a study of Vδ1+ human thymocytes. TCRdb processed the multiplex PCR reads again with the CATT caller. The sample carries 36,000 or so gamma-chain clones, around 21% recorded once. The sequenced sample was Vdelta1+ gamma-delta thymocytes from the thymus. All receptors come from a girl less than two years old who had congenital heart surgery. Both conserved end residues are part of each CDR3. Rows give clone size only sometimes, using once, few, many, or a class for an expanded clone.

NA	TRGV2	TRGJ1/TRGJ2	CATWDFPTNYYKKLF	TGTGCCACCTGGGACTTCCCGACGAATTATTATAAGAAACTCTTT
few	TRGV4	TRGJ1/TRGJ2	CATWDGLGYKKLF	TGTGCCACCTGGGATGGTTTGGGTTATAAGAAACTCTTT
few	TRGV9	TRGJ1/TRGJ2	CALWEVPPVGKLF	TGTGCCTTGTGGGAGGTGCCCCCGGTGGGGAAACTCTTT
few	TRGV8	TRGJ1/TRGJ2	CATWDRHYKKLF	TGTGCCACCTGGGATCGGCATTATAAGAAACTCTTT
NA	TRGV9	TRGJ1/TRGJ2	CALWELPYYKKLF	TGTGCCTTGTGGGAACTTCCTTATTATAAGAAACTCTTT
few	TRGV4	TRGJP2	CATWDGLSSDWIKTF	TGTGCCACCTGGGATGGGCTGAGTAGTGATTGGATCAAGACGTTT
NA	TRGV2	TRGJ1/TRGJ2	CATWDGLGGNYKKLF	TGTGCCACCTGGGACGGGCTAGGGGGGAATTATAAGAAACTCTTT
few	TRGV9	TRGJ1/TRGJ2	CALWEVLPKGYKKLF	TGTGCCTTGTGGGAGGTGCTCCCTAAGGGTTATAAGAAACTCTTT
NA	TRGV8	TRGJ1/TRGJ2	CATWDDNSRSYYKKLF	TGTGCCACCTGGGATGATAATTCTCGGAGTTATTATAAGAAACTCTTT
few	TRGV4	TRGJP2	CATWDASGDWIKTF	TGTGCCACCTGGGATGCCTCGGGGGATTGGATCAAGACGTTT
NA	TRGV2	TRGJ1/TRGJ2	CATWDRPILKKLF	TGTGCCACCTGGGACAGGCCGATACTTAAGAAACTCTTT
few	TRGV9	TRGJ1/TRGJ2	CALWEAADYYKKLF	TGTGCCTTGTGGGAGGCCGCCGATTATTATAAGAAACTCTTT
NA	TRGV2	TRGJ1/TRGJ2	CATWDGPIYKKLF	TGTGCCACCTGGGACGGGCCGATATATAAGAAACTCTTT
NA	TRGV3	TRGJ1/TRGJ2	CATWDGTNYKKLF	TGTGCCACCTGGGACGGGACAAATTATAAGAAACTCTTT
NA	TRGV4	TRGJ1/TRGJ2	CATWDWKPFSYKKLF	TGTGCCACCTGGGATTGGAAGCCCTTTTCGTATAAGAAACTCTTT
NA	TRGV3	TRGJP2	CATWDDSDRIKTF	TGTGCCACCTGGGACGATAGTGATCGGATCAAGACGTTT
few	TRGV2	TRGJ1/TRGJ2	CATWDGLGCYKKLF	TGTGCCACCTGGGACGGGCTAGGGTGTTATAAGAAACTCTTT
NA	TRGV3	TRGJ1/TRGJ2	CATWDRVYKYYKKLF	TGTGCCACCTGGGATCGTGTCTACAAATATTATAAGAAACTCTTT
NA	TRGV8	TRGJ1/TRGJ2	CATWDPWYKKLF	TGTGCCACCTGGGATCCGTGGTATAAGAAACTCTTT
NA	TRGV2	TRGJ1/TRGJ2	CATWDGQLEKLF	TGTGCCACCTGGGACGGGCAGTTGGAGAAACTCTTT
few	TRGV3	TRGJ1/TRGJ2	CATWVISYYKKLF	TGTGCCACCTGGGTCATCAGTTATTATAAGAAACTCTTT
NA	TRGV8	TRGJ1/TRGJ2	CATWDTTPEKLF	TGTGCCACCTGGGATACCACCCCAGAGAAACTCTTT
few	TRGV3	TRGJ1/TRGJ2	CATWDSGVDYKKLF	TGTGCCACCTGGGACAGTGGGGTAGATTATAAGAAACTCTTT
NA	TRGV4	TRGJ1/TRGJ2	CATWDPIWFGKLF	TGTGCCACCTGGGACCCCATTTGGTTTGGGAAACTCTTT
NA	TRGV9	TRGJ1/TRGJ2	CALWEVRRGEEDKKLF	TGTGCCTTGTGGGAGGTGCGGAGGGGGGAGGAGGATAAGAAACTCTTT
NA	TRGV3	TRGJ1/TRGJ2	CATWDRLLYYKKLF	TGTGCCACCTGGGACAGGCTTCTTTATTATAAGAAACTCTTT
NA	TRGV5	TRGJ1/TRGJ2	CATWDRRGDYYKKLF	TGTGCCACCTGGGACAGGCGGGGCGATTATTATAAGAAACTCTTT